This T cell receptor (beta chain) was captured in a study of radiotherapy plus CTLA-4 blockade in lung cancer (dated by TCRdb to 2017 to 2018). Regarding the study in general: Objective responses were observed in approximately 19% of enrolled patients, and disease control was achieved in less than 35%.

The library was generated by the immunoSEQ multiplex PCR assay. TCRdb limited this immuneACCESS table to in-frame rearrangements with V and J called. A share of clones is missing; checked studies link under half to unresolved V genes, and the rest is unexplained. A total of 20,000 to 25,000 clones appear in this sample, 70% to 75% of them only once. The ten most abundant clones make up roughly 3.3% of the sample. Overall study results and their limits: The strongest predictors of response were reported to be early dynamic shifts in blood T cell clones along with a rise in serum interferon-beta following radiation. After treatment with radiotherapy and ipilimumab, TCR clones that originated in tumors expanded in peripheral blood.

Germline trimming: 2 bases from V, 6 bases from J; junction bases outside gene matches: 2. The germline V gene yields MGHRA for CDR1 and YSYEKL for CDR2. Taken from cysteine to phenylalanine, the CDR3 has 13 residues. The read is trimmed to its CDR3 DNA, 39 bases read in frame from base 1. In regard to this clone: It has no known antigen specificity. Base qualities are missing; no much larger clone stands one base away.

In this study, focal radiation therapy paired with CTLA-4 blockade (ipilimumab) was tested in patients who had chemo-refractory metastatic non-small-cell lung cancer. The starting material was peripheral blood, obtained from a patient treated with radiotherapy plus ipilimumab. The chain is encoded by TRBV4-1 joined to TRBJ2-3; TRBD2 matches 7 bases in the middle. The sequence was collected from a human donor with non-small cell lung cancer whose response to radiotherapy plus ipilimumab could not be evaluated. The CDR3 amino acid sequence is: CASSQREGDTQYF. In nucleotide form, the sequence is TGCGCCAGCAGCCAAAGGGAGGGGGATACGCAGTATTTT.